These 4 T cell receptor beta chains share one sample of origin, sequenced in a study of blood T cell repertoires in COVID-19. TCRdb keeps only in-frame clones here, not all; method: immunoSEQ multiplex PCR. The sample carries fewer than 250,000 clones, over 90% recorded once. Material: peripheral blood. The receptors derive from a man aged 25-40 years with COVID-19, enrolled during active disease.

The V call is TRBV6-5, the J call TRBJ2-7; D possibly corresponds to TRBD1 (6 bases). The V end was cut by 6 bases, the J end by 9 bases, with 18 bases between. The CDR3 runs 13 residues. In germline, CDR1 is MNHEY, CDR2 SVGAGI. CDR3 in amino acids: CASSFNRERRQYF. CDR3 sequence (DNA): TGTGCCAGCAGCTTTAACAGGGAGCGCCGGCAGTACTTC.

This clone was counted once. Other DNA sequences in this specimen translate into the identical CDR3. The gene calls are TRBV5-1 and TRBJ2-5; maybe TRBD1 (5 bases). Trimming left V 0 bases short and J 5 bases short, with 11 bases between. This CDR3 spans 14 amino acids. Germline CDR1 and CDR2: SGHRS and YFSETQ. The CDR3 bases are TGCGCCAGCAGCTTGGCCAGGGAAAAGGAGACCCAGTACTTC. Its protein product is CASSLAREKETQYF.

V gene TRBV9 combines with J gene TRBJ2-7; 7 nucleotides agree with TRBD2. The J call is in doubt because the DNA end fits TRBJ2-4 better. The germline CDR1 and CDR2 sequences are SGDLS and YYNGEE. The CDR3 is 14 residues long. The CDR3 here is CASSLRTSSGIQYF. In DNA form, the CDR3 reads TGTGCCAGCAGCCTACGGACTAGTTCGGGCATTCAGTACTTC.

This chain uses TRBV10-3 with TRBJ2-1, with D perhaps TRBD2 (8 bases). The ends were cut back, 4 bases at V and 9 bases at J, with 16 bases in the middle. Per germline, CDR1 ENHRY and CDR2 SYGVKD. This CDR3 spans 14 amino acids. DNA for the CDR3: TGTGCCATCAGTGGGACAGGTGCGGGAGGTGAGCAGTTCTTC. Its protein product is CAISGTGAGGEQFF.